A selection of T cell receptor beta chains follows, all from one sample in a study of blood T cell repertoires in COVID-19. Repertoires were generated with immunoSEQ multiplex PCR, while TCRdb's copy carries only in-frame clones and drops some. The sample shows over 150,000 clones, 87% of them seen only once. The sequencing input was peripheral blood. The receptors shown here come from a woman aged 60 to 75 who had recovered from COVID-19. CDR3s include the opening cysteine and the closing phenylalanine or tryptophan. D genes are given only for firm matches. A clone size is listed for some rows: how often the clone was seen (once, few, many), or a class if it is expanded.

D gene,V gene,J gene,clone size,CDR3 protein,CDR3 DNA
TRBD1,TRBV5-1,TRBJ1-2,-,CASSPSGTGNGYTF,TGCGCCAGCAGCCCGTCCGGGACAGGGAACGGCTACACCTTC
-,TRBV11-2,TRBJ1-6,-,CASSLGQGLYNSPLHF,TGTGCCAGCAGCTTAGGGCAGGGACTCTATAATTCACCCCTCCACTTT
TRBD2,TRBV28,TRBJ2-1,-,CASSSLAGKSYNEQFF,TGTGCCAGCAGTTCCCTAGCGGGGAAATCCTACAATGAGCAGTTCTTC
TRBD2,TRBV9,TRBJ2-2,-,CASSPRSGGNTGELFF,TGTGCCAGCAGCCCCCGCAGCGGGGGGAACACCGGGGAGCTGTTTTTT
-,TRBV2,TRBJ2-5,-,CASTTPNKETQYF,TGTGCCAGCACGACACCCAATAAGGAGACCCAGTACTTC
TRBD1,TRBV30,TRBJ1-2,once,CALGQGRSYGYTF,TGTGCTCTAGGACAGGGTAGGAGCTATGGCTACACCTTC
-,TRBV6-5,TRBJ1-1,-,CASRLLYGGNTEAFF,TGTGCCAGCAGACTGTTGTACGGCGGGAACACTGAAGCTTTCTTT
TRBD1,TRBV7-6,TRBJ2-1,-,CASSSIRQGAPYNEQFF,TGTGCCAGCAGCTCGATTCGACAGGGGGCCCCCTACAATGAGCAGTTCTTC
-,TRBV27,TRBJ1-2,-,CASSLPGFYGYTF,TGTGCCAGCAGTTTACCCGGGTTCTATGGCTACACCTTC
TRBD1,TRBV24-1,TRBJ1-1,-,CATSDRDRGATEAFF,TGTGCCACCAGTGACCGTGACAGGGGCGCGACTGAAGCTTTCTTT
TRBD1,TRBV6-6,TRBJ1-3,-,CASTINRGSGNTIYF,TGTGCCAGCACCATAAACAGGGGGTCTGGAAACACCATATATTTT
-,TRBV5-1,TRBJ2-5,-,CASSKDGVRETQYF,TGCGCCAGCAGCAAGGACGGGGTACGAGAGACCCAGTACTTC
-,TRBV21-1,TRBJ1-2,-,CASSSRTGEISGYTF,TGTGCCAGCAGCTCGAGGACAGGGGAAATTAGTGGCTACACCTTC
TRBD1,TRBV6-5,TRBJ1-1,few,CASRVSRGWVAEAFF,TGTGCCAGCAGGGTCAGCAGGGGGTGGGTGGCTGAAGCTTTCTTT
-,TRBV7-9,TRBJ2-5,-,CASSSRTVGVTQYF,TGTGCCAGCAGCTCGCGTACGGTGGGAGTGACCCAGTACTTC
-,TRBV5-4,TRBJ2-5,once,CASSLSTGEETQYF,TGTGCCAGCAGCTTGTCCACGGGAGAAGAGACCCAGTACTTC
-,TRBV5-1,TRBJ1-1,few,CASSWRAGADTEAFF,TGCGCCAGCAGTTGGAGGGCGGGGGCGGACACTGAAGCTTTCTTT
TRBD1,TRBV30,TRBJ2-5,-,CAWSAGTAGETQYF,TGTGCCTGGAGTGCGGGGACAGCTGGAGAGACCCAGTACTTC
-,TRBV5-1,TRBJ2-6,-,CASSFIALPGANVLTF,TGCGCCAGCAGCTTTATAGCCCTACCTGGGGCCAACGTCCTGACTTTC
-,TRBV28,TRBJ2-6,once,CASIDSSGANVLTF,TGTGCCAGCATCGACAGCTCTGGGGCCAACGTCCTGACTTTC
-,TRBV11-3,TRBJ2-3,-,CASSLHWEITDTQYF,TGTGCCAGCAGCTTACATTGGGAGATCACAGATACGCAGTATTTT
-,TRBV27,TRBJ1-3,-,CASSLIVSGNTIYF,TGTGCCAGCAGTTTAATAGTATCGGGAAACACCATATATTTT
-,TRBV11-2,TRBJ1-1,-,CASSPLRSPGAFF,TGTGCCAGCAGCCCTCTCCGAAGTCCAGGGGCTTTCTTT
-,TRBV12-3/TRBV12-4,TRBJ2-2,-,CASSLLPGELFF,TGTGCCAGCAGTTTACTCCCCGGGGAGCTGTTTTTT
TRBD1,TRBV6-5,TRBJ2-3,-,CASSLRDRGLDTQYF,TGTGCCAGCAGCCTCCGGGACAGGGGATTGGATACGCAGTATTTT
TRBD2,TRBV4-3,TRBJ2-2,-,CASSRSSGGHTGELFF,TGCGCCAGCAGCCGATCTAGCGGGGGTCACACCGGGGAGCTGTTTTTT
-,TRBV10-3,TRBJ2-5,-,CAISPGQTQETQYF,TGTGCCATCAGCCCGGGACAAACCCAGGAGACCCAGTACTTC
TRBD1,TRBV9,TRBJ2-2,-,CASSVSTGVDTGELFF,TGTGCCAGCAGCGTTTCGACAGGGGTCGACACCGGGGAGCTGTTTTTT
-,TRBV7-6,TRBJ1-1,-,CASSLPGYTEAFF,TGTGCCAGCAGCTTACCGGGGTACACTGAAGCTTTCTTT
-,TRBV25-1,TRBJ1-3,-,CASSVGDTIYF,TGTGCCAGCAGTGTTGGAGACACCATATATTTT
-,TRBV6-6,TRBJ1-6,-,CASAGGGPSNSPLHF,TGTGCCAGCGCCGGCGGGGGCCCTTCTAATTCACCCCTCCACTTT
TRBD1,TRBV7-8,TRBJ1-4,-,CASSRSGQGYEKLFF,TGTGCCAGCAGCCGATCGGGACAGGGCTACGAAAAACTGTTTTTT
TRBD1,TRBV10-2,TRBJ1-2,-,CASAALTGDGYTF,TGCGCCAGCGCAGCCTTGACAGGGGATGGCTACACCTTC
TRBD2,TRBV7-3,TRBJ2-1,-,CASSMLAGGSGEQFF,TGTGCCAGCAGCATGCTAGCGGGGGGGTCAGGTGAGCAGTTCTTC
-,TRBV18,TRBJ1-1,-,CASSPPNSLDTEAFF,TGTGCCAGCTCACCTCCCAACTCCCTCGACACTGAAGCTTTCTTT
TRBD2,TRBV15,TRBJ2-1,-,CATSRAGLAVGNEQFF,TGTGCCACCAGCAGAGCGGGACTAGCGGTCGGCAATGAGCAGTTCTTC
-,TRBV20-1,TRBJ2-5,-,CSASADQNLGYQETQYF,TGCAGTGCTAGTGCCGACCAAAACCTCGGGTACCAAGAGACCCAGTACTTC
-,TRBV2,TRBJ2-5,-,CASSELGVQETQYF,TGTGCCAGCAGTGAATTGGGAGTCCAAGAGACCCAGTACTTC
TRBD1,TRBV6-5,TRBJ2-7,-,CASKLRDRPYEQYF,TGTGCCAGCAAGCTCCGGGACAGACCCTACGAGCAGTACTTC
TRBD1,TRBV4-1,TRBJ1-2,-,CASSESKGQGFNYGYTF,TGCGCCAGCAGCGAATCAAAGGGACAGGGCTTCAACTATGGCTACACCTTC
-,TRBV11-2,TRBJ2-7,-,CASSLGTGNYEQYF,TGTGCCAGCAGCTTAGGTACAGGGAACTACGAGCAGTACTTC
-,TRBV3-1/TRBV3-2,TRBJ2-7,-,CASSQEVGGEQYF,TGTGCCAGCAGCCAAGAGGTAGGGGGCGAGCAGTACTTC
-,TRBV3-1/TRBV3-2,TRBJ2-5,-,CASSPLGVYQETQYF,TGTGCCAGCAGCCCTCTTGGAGTGTACCAAGAGACCCAGTACTTC
TRBD1,TRBV5-6,TRBJ2-3,-,CASRTGTGGDTQYF,TGTGCCAGCAGAACTGGGACAGGGGGCGATACGCAGTATTTT
TRBD2,TRBV7-6,TRBJ2-2,-,CASSLDPPRRGVTGELFF,TGTGCCAGCAGCTTAGACCCCCCTCGACGGGGGGTCACCGGGGAGCTGTTTTTT
-,TRBV21-1,TRBJ1-6,-,CASSMVNGSPLHF,TGTGCCAGCAGCATGGTGAACGGTTCACCCCTCCACTTT
-,TRBV21-1,TRBJ2-3,-,CAPRRRGLRTDTQYF,TGTGCCCCGCGAAGACGGGGACTTCGCACAGATACGCAGTATTTT
TRBD1,TRBV3-1/TRBV3-2,TRBJ1-3,once,CASSHRGQVGSGNTIYF,TGTGCCAGCAGCCACCGGGGACAGGTGGGGTCTGGAAACACCATATATTTT
TRBD1,TRBV3-1/TRBV3-2,TRBJ2-1,-,CASSPGQGDHNEQFF,TGTGCCAGCAGCCCGGGGCAGGGGGATCACAATGAGCAGTTCTTC
-,TRBV9,TRBJ2-6,-,CASRNPGAGANVLTF,TGTGCCAGCAGAAACCCGGGAGCTGGGGCCAACGTCCTGACTTTC
-,TRBV9,TRBJ2-3,-,CASSASTSTDTQYF,TGTGCCAGCAGCGCCTCGACTAGCACAGATACGCAGTATTTT
-,TRBV5-1,TRBJ2-7,-,CASSYTRDKSYEQYF,TGCGCCAGCAGTTACACCCGGGACAAGTCCTACGAGCAGTACTTC
TRBD1,TRBV10-3,TRBJ2-5,-,CAISKDRGETQYF,TGTGCCATCAGTAAAGACAGGGGTGAGACCCAGTACTTC
-,TRBV5-1,TRBJ1-6,-,CASSLDPGNNSPLHF,TGCGCCAGCAGCTTGGATCCAGGGAATAATTCACCCCTCCACTTT
-,TRBV19,TRBJ2-7,-,CASSSGTPQYEQYF,TGTGCCAGTAGTTCCGGGACACCACAGTACGAGCAGTACTTC
TRBD2,TRBV4-1,TRBJ2-2,-,CASSWTSPGELFF,TGCGCCAGCAGTTGGACTAGCCCCGGGGAGCTGTTTTTT
TRBD1,TRBV9,TRBJ1-6,once,CASSATGGNSPLHF,TGTGCCAGCAGCGCGACAGGGGGTAATTCACCCCTCCACTTT
-,TRBV9,TRBJ1-1,-,CASSVGPTNTEAFF,TGTGCCAGCAGCGTGGGGCCAACGAACACTGAAGCTTTCTTT
TRBD2,TRBV9,TRBJ2-1,-,CASSDSGAGDEQFF,TGTGCCAGCAGCGATAGCGGGGCCGGCGATGAGCAGTTCTTC